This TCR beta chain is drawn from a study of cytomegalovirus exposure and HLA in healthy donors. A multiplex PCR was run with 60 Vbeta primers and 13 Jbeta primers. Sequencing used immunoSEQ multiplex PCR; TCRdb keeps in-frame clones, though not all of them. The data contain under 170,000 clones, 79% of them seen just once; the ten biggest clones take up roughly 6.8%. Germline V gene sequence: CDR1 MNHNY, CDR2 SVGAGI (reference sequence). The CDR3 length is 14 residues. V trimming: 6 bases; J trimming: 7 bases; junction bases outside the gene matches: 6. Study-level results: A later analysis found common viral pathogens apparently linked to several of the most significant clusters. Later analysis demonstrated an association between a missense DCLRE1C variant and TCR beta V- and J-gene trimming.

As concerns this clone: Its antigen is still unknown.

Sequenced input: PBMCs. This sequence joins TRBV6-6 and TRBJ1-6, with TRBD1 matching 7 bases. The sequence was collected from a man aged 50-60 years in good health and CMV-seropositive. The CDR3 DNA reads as TGTGCCAGCAGGACCGACAGGGAGAATTCACCCCTCCACTTT. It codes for CASRTDRENSPLHF.